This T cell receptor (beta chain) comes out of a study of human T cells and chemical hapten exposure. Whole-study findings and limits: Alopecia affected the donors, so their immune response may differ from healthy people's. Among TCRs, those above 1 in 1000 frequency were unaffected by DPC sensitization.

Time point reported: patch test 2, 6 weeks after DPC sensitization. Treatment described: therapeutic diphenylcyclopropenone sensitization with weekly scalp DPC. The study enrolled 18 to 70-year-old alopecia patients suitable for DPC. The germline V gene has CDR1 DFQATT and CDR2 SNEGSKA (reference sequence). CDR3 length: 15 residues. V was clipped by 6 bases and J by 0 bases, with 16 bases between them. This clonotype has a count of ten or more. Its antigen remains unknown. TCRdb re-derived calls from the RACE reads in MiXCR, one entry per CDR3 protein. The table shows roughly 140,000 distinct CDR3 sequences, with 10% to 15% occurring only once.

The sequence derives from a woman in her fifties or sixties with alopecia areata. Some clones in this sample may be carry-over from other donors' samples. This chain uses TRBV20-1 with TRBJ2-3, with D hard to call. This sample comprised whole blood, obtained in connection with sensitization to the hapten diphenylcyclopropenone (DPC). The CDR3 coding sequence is TGCAGTGCATTCGGTTCGAGGACCAGCACAGATACGCAGTATTTT. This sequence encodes CSAFGSRTSTDTQYF.